These 7 T cell receptor beta chains came from one sample sequenced in a study of cytomegalovirus exposure and HLA in healthy donors. 13 Jbeta primers and 60 Vbeta primers were used for the PCR. Assay used: immunoSEQ multiplex PCR; TCRdb lists only in-frame clones, some missing. The sample carries roughly 180,000 clones, about 79% recorded once. Source material: PBMCs. The receptors here all came from a female donor in good health and CMV-seronegative.

The rearrangement links TRBV7-2 to TRBJ2-7; a possible D gene is TRBD1 (6 bases). Germline V gene sequence: CDR1 SGHTA, CDR2 FQGNSA. This CDR3 region has 15 residues. The ends were cut back, 2 bases at V and 0 bases at J, with 11 bases in the middle. In DNA form, the CDR3 reads TGTGCCAGCAGCTTAACAGGGATTAACTCCTACGAGCAGTACTTC. This translates into CASSLTGINSYEQYF. Filled out from reference TRBV7-2 and TRBJ2-7, the complete variable domain reads GAGVSQSPSNKVTEKGKDVELRCDPISGHTALYWYRQSLGQGLEFLIYFQGNSAPDKSGLPSDRFSAERTGGSVSTLTIQRTQQEDSAVYLCASSLTGINSYEQYFGPGTRLTVT.

The chain combines TRBV4-3 with TRBJ2-3, with TRBD1 as a possible D gene (6 bases). V dropped 0 bases and J dropped 1 base, with 17 bases sitting between them. Germline V lookup: CDR1 LGHNA, CDR2 YSLEER. The CDR3 sequence is 18 residues long. The CDR3 DNA follows: TGCGCCAGCAGCCAAGATCCGAGAGGGGGATCGCGCACAGATACGCAGTATTTT. It encodes CASSQDPRGGSRTDTQYF.

This clone was detected a few times. The chain uses TRBV10-3 and TRBJ1-6; 7 positions agree with TRBD1. Germline V gene data show CDR1 as ENHRY and CDR2 as SYGVKD. Trimming took 10 bases from V and 4 from J; bases not matched to a gene: 4. The CDR3 covers 13 residues. CDR3 residues: CASRDSYNSPLHF. Written as DNA, the CDR3 is TGTGCCAGCAGGGACAGTTATAATTCACCCCTCCACTTT.

CDR3 loop: CASSLDRYGSEAFF. CDR3 DNA: TGTGCCAGCAGCTTAGACAGGTACGGGTCTGAAGCTTTCTTT. The chain combines TRBV7-8 with TRBJ1-1; perhaps TRBD1 as D (5 bases). This CDR3 spans 14 amino acids. Trimming took 1 base from V and 6 from J, leaving 12 bases between them. CDR1 is SGHVS and CDR2 is FQNEAQ in the germline V gene.

The genes are TRBV11-2 and TRBJ2-1, with D possibly matching TRBD2 (5 bases). Trimming took 5 bases from V and 9 from J, leaving 17 bases between them. This CDR3 has 14 amino acids. Germline-derived CDR1 and CDR2 are SGHAT and FQNNGV. CDR3 coding DNA: TGTGCCAGCAGCCCTCAGACCCTCGCGGGTGAGCAGTTCTTC. It yields the protein CASSPQTLAGEQFF. Full variable domain (remainder filled in from reference TRBV11-2 and TRBJ2-1): EAGVAQSPRYKIIEKRQSVAFWCNPISGHATLYWYQQILGQGPKLLIQFQNNGVVDDSQLPKDRFSAERLKGVDSTLKIQPAKLEDSAVYLCASSPQTLAGEQFFGPGTRLTVL.

V is TRBV5-1 and J is TRBJ2-1; a weak D match, TRBD1 (5 bases). Germline V CDR1 and CDR2: SGHRS, YFSETQ. The CDR3 runs to 15 residues. Trimming cost V 0 bases and J 3 bases, with 10 bases left between them. CDR3 region: CASSLDGASYNEQFF. The CDR3 DNA sequence: TGCGCCAGCAGCTTGGATGGGGCGAGCTACAATGAGCAGTTCTTC.

There are a few counts of this clone. The chain is built from TRBV20-1 and TRBJ2-7; 10 bases align to TRBD2. The trim removed 5 bases at V and 5 bases at J, leaving 0 bases unmatched. Germline V gene data show CDR1 as DFQATT and CDR2 as SNEGSKA (reference sequence). The CDR3 is 11 residues long. CDR3 coding DNA: TGCAGTGCTGGGACTAGCGACGAGCAGTACTTC. Translated: CSAGTSDEQYF.